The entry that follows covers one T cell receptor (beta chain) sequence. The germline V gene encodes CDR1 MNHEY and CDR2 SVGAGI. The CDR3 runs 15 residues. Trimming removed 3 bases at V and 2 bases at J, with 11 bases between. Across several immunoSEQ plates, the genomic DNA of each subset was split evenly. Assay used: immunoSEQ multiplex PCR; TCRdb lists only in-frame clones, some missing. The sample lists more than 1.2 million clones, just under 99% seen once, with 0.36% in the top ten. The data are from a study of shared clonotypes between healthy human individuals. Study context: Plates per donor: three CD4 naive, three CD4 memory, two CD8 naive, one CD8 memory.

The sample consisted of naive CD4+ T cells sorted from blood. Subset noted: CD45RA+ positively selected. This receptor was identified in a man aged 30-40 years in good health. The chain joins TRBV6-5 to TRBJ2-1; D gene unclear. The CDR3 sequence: CASSYRRVPYNEQFF. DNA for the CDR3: TGTGCCAGCAGTTATCGAAGGGTCCCCTACAATGAGCAGTTCTTC.